This T cell receptor beta chain was identified during a study of blood T cells in healthy people across ages. Together with a sample-barcoded 5' primer, a J-beta primer mix was included in a second PCR lasting about 6 to 11 cycles. TCRdb re-analysed the 5' RACE reads in MiXCR, keeping a single row per CDR3 protein. This sample has just over 1 million distinct CDR3 sequences; 40% to 55% occur once, and the top ten carry about 19%. This CDR3 comprises 17 residues. This clonotype has just a few counts. Its antigen is unknown. Findings and caveats of the study: The study found more naive CD4+ cells and higher diversity in long-lived than aged donors. Estimates drawn from one million T cells were deemed to understate diversity. TCR beta diversity, measured per million T cells, fell in a roughly linear way with age. Because sorting was not performed, PBMCs prevented conclusive naive versus antigen-experienced comparison.

Sequenced input: blood. This TCR was sampled from a woman aged 55-69 years in good health. This chain links TRBV21-1 with TRBJ2-7. TRBV21-1 is a pseudogene. CDR3 DNA: TGTGCCAGCAGCAAAGGAAAGGTACGGATAGGGCCCTACGAGCAGTACTTC. This translates into CASSKGKVRIGPYEQYF.